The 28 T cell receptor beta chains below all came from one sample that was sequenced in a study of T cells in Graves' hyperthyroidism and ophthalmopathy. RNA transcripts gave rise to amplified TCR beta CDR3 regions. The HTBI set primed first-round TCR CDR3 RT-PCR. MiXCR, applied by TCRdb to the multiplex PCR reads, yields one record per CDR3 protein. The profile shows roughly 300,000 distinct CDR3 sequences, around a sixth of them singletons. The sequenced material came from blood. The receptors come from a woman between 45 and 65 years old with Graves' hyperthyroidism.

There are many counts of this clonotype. The CDR3 region has the DNA TGTGCCAGCAGTTCAACAGGCGACGTACAGTACTTC. Translated, it gives CASSSTGDVQYF. The chain carries TRBV28 and TRBJ2-5; the D gene is possibly TRBD1 (5 bases). This CDR3 has 12 residues. The V end lost 4 bases, the J end lost 11 bases, and 14 bases lay between the germline ends. Germline CDR1 and CDR2: MDHEN and SYDVKM.

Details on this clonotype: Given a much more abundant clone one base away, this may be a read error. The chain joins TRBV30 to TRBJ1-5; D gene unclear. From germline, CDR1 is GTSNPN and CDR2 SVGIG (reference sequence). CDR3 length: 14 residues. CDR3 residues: CAWGVYGDNQPQHF. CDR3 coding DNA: TGTGCCTGGGGTGTATACGGCGACAATCAGCCCCAGCATTTT.

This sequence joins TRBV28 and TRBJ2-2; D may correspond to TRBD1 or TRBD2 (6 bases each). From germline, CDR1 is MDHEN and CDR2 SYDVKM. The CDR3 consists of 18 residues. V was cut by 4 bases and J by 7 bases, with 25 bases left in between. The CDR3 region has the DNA TGTGCCAGCAGTTCGCGGGACACCCTAAGAACATCCATCGGGGAGCTGTTTTTT. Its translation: CASSSRDTLRTSIGELFF. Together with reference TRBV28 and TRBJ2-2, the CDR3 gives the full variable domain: DVKVTQSSRYLVKRTGEKVFLECVQDMDHENMFWYRQDPGLGLRLIYFSYDVKMKEKGDIPEGYSVSREKKERFSLILESASTNQTSMYLCASSSRDTLRTSIGELFFGEGSRLTVL.

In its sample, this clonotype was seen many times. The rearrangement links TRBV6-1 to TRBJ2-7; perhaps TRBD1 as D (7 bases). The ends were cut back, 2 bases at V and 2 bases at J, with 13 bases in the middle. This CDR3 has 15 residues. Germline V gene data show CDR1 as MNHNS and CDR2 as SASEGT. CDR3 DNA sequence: TGTGCCAGCAGTGAACGGCGGGACAGCCCCTACGAGCAGTACGTC. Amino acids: CASSERRDSPYEQYV.

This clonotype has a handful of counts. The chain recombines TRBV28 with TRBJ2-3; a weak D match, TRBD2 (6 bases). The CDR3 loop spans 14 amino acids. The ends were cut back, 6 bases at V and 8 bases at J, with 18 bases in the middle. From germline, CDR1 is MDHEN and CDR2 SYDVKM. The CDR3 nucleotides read TGTGCCAGCAGCGTACTTACGGGGGTGGCTACGCAGTATTTT. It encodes CASSVLTGVATQYF.

In DNA form, the CDR3 reads TGTGCCAGCAGTTTGGTCGGGGAAGTAACCTACGAGCAGTACTTC. Translating it yields CASSLVGEVTYEQYF. The V gene is TRBV28, the J gene TRBJ2-7, with D possibly TRBD2 on 5 matching bases. Trimming removed 3 bases from V and 2 bases from J, with 14 bases in between. The CDR3 is made up of 15 amino acids. CDR1 MDHEN and CDR2 SYDVKM come from the germline V gene.

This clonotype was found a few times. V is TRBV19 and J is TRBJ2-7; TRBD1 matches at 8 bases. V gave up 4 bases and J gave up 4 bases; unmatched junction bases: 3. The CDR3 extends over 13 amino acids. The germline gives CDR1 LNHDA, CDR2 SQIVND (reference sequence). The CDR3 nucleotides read TGTGCCAGTAGTAAAGGACAGGGATACGAGCAGTACGTC. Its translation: CASSKGQGYEQYV.

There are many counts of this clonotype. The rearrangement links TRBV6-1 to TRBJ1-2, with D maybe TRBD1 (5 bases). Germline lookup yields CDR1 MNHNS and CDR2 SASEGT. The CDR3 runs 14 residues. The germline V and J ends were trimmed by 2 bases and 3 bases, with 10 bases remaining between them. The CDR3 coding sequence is TGTGCCAGCAGTGAACTCCGGGACCACTATGGCTACACCTTC. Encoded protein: CASSELRDHYGYTF.

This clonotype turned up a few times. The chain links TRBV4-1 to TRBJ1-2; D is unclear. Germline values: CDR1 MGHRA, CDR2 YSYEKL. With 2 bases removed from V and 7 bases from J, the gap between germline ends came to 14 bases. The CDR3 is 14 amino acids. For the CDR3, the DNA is TGCGCCAGCAGCCAACCGCGGAGCCTAGGTGGCTACACCTTC. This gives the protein CASSQPRSLGGYTF.

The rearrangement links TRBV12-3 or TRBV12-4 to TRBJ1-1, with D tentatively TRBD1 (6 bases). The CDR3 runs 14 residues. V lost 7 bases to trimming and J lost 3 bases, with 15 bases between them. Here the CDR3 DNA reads TGTGCCAGCACCACACAGGGTGAAGACACTGAAGCTTTCTTT. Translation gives CASTTQGEDTEAFF.

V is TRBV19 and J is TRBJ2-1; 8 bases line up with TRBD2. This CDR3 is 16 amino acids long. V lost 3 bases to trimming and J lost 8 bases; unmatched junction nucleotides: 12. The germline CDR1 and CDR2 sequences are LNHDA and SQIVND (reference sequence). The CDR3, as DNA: TGTGCCAGTAGTATGATTGCAGCGGGAGTAATCCATGAGCAGTTCTTC. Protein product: CASSMIAAGVIHEQFF.

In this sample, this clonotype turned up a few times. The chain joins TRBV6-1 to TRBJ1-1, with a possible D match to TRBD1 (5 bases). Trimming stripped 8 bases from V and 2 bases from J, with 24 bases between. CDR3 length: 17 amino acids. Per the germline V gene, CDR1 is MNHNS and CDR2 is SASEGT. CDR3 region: CASRVPLGGGANTEAFF. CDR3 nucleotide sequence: TGTGCCAGCCGGGTACCCCTTGGGGGAGGGGCAAACACTGAAGCTTTCTTT.

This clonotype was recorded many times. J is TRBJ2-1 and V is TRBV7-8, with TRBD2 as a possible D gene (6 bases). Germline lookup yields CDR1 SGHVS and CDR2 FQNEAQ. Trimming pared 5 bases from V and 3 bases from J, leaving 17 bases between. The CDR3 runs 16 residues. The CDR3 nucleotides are TGTGCCAGCAGCCCCCGGAGGGGCGGCCGCTACAATGAGCAGTTCTTC. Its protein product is CASSPRRGGRYNEQFF.

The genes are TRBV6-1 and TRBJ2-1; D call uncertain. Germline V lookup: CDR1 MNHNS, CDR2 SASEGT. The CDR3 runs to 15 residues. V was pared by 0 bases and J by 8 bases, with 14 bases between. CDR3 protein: CASSEALYSGDEQFF. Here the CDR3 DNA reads TGTGCCAGCAGTGAAGCGTTGTACTCCGGAGATGAGCAGTTCTTC.

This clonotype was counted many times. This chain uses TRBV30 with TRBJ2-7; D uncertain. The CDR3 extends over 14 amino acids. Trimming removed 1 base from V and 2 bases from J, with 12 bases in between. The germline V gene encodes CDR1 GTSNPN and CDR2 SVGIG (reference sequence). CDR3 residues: CAWSGPGGAYEQYF. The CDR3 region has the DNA TGTGCCTGGAGTGGGCCAGGTGGAGCCTACGAGCAGTACTTC. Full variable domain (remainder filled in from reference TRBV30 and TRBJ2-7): SQTIHQWPATLVQPVGSPLSLECTVEGTSNPNLYWYRQAAGRGLQLLFYSVGIGQISSEVPQNLSASRPQDRQFILSSKKLLLSDSGFYLCAWSGPGGAYEQYFGPGTRLTVT.

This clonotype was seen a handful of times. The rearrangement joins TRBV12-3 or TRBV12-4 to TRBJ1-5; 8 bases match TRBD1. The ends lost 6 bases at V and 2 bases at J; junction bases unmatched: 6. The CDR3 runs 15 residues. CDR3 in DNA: TGTGCCAGCAGACCCAGGGGGCAGGGCAATCAGCCCCAGCATTTT. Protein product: CASRPRGQGNQPQHF.

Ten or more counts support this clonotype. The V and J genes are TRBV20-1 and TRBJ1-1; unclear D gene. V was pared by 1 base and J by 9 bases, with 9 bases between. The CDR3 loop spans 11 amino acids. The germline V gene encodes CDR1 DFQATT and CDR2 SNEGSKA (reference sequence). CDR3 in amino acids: CSARVGGQAFF. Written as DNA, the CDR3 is TGCAGTGCTAGAGTTGGAGGCCAAGCTTTCTTT.

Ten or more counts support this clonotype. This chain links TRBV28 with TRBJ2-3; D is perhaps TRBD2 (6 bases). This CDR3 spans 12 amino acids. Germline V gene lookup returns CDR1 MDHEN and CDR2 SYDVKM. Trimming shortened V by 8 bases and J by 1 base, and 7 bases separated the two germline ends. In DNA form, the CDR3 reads TGTGCCAGCGCTAGCGGCACAGATACGCAGTATTTT. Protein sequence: CASASGTDTQYF.

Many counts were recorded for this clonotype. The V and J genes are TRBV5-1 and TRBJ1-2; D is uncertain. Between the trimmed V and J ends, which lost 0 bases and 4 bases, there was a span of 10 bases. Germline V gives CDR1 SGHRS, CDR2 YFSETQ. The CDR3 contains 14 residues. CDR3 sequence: CASSLEASGYGYTF. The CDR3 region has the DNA TGCGCCAGCAGCTTGGAGGCCAGCGGCTATGGCTACACCTTC.

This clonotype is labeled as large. CDR3 amino acids: CASSDGAGINEKLFF. For the CDR3, the DNA is TGCGCCAGCAGTGACGGGGCAGGGATAAATGAAAAACTGTTTTTT. This rearrangement joins TRBV10-2 to TRBJ1-4; D perhaps matches TRBD1 (5 bases). The CDR3 sequence is 15 residues long. V was cut by 3 bases and J by 5 bases, with 13 bases left in between. In germline, CDR1 is WSHSY, CDR2 SAAADI.

This CDR3 reads CASSIQRYNEQFF. Written as DNA, the CDR3 is TGTGCCAGTAGTATTCAAAGGTACAATGAGCAGTTCTTC. The chain has TRBV19 and TRBJ2-1; D remains ambiguous. Germline V lookup: CDR1 LNHDA, CDR2 SQIVND (reference sequence). There are 13 residues in the CDR3. Trimming left V 3 bases short and J 4 bases short, with 7 bases between.

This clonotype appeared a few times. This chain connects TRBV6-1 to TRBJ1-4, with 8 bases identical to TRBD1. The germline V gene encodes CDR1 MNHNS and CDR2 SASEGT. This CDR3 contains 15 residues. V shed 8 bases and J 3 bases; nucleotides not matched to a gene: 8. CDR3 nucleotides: TGTGCCAGCGGATCCCAGGGGGCGGCTAATGAAAAACTGTTTTTT. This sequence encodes CASGSQGAANEKLFF.

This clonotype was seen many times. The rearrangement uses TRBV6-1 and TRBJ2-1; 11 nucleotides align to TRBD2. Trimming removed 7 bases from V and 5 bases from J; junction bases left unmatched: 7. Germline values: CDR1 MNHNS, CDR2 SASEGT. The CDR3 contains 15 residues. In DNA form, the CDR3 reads TGTGCCAGCACCACCGGACTAGCGGGTAACAATGAGCAGTTCTTC. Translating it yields CASTTGLAGNNEQFF.

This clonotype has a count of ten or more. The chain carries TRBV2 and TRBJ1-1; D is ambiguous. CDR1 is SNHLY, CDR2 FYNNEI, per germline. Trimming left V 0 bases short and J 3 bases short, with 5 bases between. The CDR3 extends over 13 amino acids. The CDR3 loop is CASSEAAYTEAFF. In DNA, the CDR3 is TGTGCCAGCAGTGAAGCCGCTTACACTGAAGCTTTCTTT.

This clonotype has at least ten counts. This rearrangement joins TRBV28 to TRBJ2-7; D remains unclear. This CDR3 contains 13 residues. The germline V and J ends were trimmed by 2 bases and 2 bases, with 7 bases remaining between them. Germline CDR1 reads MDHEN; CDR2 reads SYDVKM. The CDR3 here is CASSLLFPYEQYF. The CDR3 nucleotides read TGTGCCAGCAGTTTACTATTCCCCTACGAGCAGTACTTC.

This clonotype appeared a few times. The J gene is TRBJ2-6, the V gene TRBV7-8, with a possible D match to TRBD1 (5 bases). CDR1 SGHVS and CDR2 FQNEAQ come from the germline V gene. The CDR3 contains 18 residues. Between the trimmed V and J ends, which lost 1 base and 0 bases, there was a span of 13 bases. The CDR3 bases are TGTGCCAGCAGCTTAGTCCTGACAGAAGACTCTGGGGCCAACGTCCTGACTTTC. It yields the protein CASSLVLTEDSGANVLTF. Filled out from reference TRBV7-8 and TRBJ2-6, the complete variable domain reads GAGVSQSPRYKVAKRGQDVALRCDPISGHVSLFWYQQALGQGPEFLTYFQNEAQLDKSGLPSDRFFAERPEGSVSTLKIQRTQQEDSAVYLCASSLVLTEDSGANVLTFGAGSRLTVL.

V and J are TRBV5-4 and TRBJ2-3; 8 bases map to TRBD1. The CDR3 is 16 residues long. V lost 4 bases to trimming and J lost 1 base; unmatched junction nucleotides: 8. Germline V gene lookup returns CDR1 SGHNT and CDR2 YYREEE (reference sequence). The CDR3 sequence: CASSINTGGRTDTQYF. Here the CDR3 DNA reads TGTGCCAGCAGCATCAATACAGGGGGACGCACAGATACGCAGTATTTT.

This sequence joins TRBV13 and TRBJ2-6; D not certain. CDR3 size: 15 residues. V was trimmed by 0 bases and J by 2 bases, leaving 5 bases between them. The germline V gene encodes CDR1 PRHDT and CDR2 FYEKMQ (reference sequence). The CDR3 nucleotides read TGTGCCAGCAGCTTAGGGACACCTGGGGCCAACGTCCTGACTTTC. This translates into CASSLGTPGANVLTF.